This T cell receptor (beta chain) derives from a study of CD8+ T cells in alopecia areata. Study results and limitations: Amid tofacitinib therapy, many expanded lesional clones stayed present in scalp and blood.

V dropped 5 bases and J dropped 4; count of bases not matched to a gene: 3. Germline lookup yields CDR1 SQVTM and CDR2 ANQGSEA. The CDR3 runs 14 residues. Notes on this clone: Its antigen is not known.

Following RNA extraction, reverse transcription yielded cDNA that acted as the sequencing template. Assay used: immunoSEQ multiplex PCR; TCRdb lists only in-frame clones, some missing. This table holds about 210,000 clones, roughly 56% found once. As to treatment: oral pan-JAK inhibitor, 5-10 mg twice daily. Patients with alopecia areata provided lesional scalp punch biopsies as well as peripheral blood. This TCR came from a human donor with alopecia areata. The V gene is TRBV29-1, the J gene TRBJ2-3; TRBD2 matches 13 bases. Sequencing was performed on CD4+ T cells sorted from blood, taken at week 4, from a patient treated with tofacitinib. The CDR3 DNA follows: TGCAGCGTTATACTAGCGGGGGGGGCAGATACGCAGTATTTT. It is translated as CSVILAGGADTQYF.